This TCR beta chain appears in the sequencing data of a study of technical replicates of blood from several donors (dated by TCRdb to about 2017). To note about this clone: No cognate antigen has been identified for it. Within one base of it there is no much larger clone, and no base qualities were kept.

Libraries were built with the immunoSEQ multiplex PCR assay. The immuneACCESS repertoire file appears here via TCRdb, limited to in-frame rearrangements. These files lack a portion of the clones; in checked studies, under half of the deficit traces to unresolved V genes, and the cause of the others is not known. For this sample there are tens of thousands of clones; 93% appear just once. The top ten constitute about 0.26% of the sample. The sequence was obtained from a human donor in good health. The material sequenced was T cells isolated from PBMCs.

The bases are TGTGCCAGCAGCCTCGCACAGGGGGCGCCCACAGATACGCAGTATTTT. This translates into CASSLAQGAPTDTQYF. This receptor chain uses TRBV7-9 and TRBJ2-3, and TRBD1 matches 9 of the central bases. CDR1 is given as SEHNR and CDR2 as FQNEAQ, both from the germline V gene (reference sequence). Trimming leaves V shorter by 5 bases and J shorter by 2 bases, with the junction holding 8 bases beyond the gene matches. Including the terminal cysteine and phenylalanine, the CDR3 comprises 16 residues. The sequence is cut down to CDR3 DNA, 48 bases in frame from base 1.